A single sample gave rise to the 15 T cell receptor beta chains below, sequenced in a study of cytomegalovirus exposure and HLA in healthy donors. 60 Vbeta and 13 Jbeta primers were used in PCR. Clones were sequenced by immunoSEQ multiplex PCR, and TCRdb holds only the in-frame ones, with some missing. The sample has some 130,000 clones, 79% seen once. The sequenced sample consisted of PBMCs. The receptors shown here come from a man in his forties or fifties in good health and CMV-seropositive.

V gene TRBV19 combines with J gene TRBJ2-2; TRBD1 matches 10 bases. The V gene end was trimmed by 9 bases and the J gene end by 2 bases; junction bases not matched to a gene: 6. The CDR3 runs to 15 residues. Germline V lookup: CDR1 LNHDA, CDR2 SQIVND (reference sequence). CDR3 sequence: CASPGTGENTGELFF. In DNA form, the CDR3 reads TGTGCCAGCCCCGGGACAGGGGAAAACACCGGGGAGCTGTTTTTT. The entire variable domain, with the rest obtained from reference TRBV19 and TRBJ2-2, is as follows: DGGITQSPKYLFRKEGQNVTLSCEQNLNHDAMYWYRQDPGQGLRLIYYSQIVNDFQKGDIAEGYSVSREKKESFPLTVTSAQKNPTAFYLCASPGTGENTGELFFGEGSRLTVL.

The rearrangement links TRBV5-6 to TRBJ2-7; a weak D match, TRBD1 (5 bases). V dropped 7 bases and J dropped 1 base, with 12 bases sitting between them. This CDR3 spans 13 amino acids. CDR1 and CDR2 from the germline V gene are SGHDT and YYEEEE. The CDR3 DNA follows: TGTGCCAGCCAGGTGGCAGGGTCCTACGAGCAGTACTTC. Its protein is CASQVAGSYEQYF.

This rearrangement joins TRBV5-1 to TRBJ1-1, with 8 bases fitting TRBD1. Trimming cost V 3 bases and J 7 bases; bases outside gene matches: 14. This CDR3 region has 16 residues. Germline-derived CDR1 and CDR2 are SGHRS and YFSETQ. The CDR3 is CASSWARDRFTDEAFF. The DNA for the CDR3 is TGCGCCAGCAGCTGGGCCCGGGACAGGTTCACTGATGAAGCTTTCTTT.

This clone was observed a handful of times. The V call is TRBV4-2, the J call TRBJ2-5, with D possibly being TRBD2 (6 bases). The J call is doubtful: the DNA matches TRBJ2-7 better. The CDR3 has 14 amino acids. Germline V gene lookup returns CDR1 LGHNA and CDR2 YNFKEQ. The CDR3 reads CASSPYGSSYEQYF. CDR3 bases: TGTGCCAGCAGCCCGTACGGGAGTTCCTACGAGCAGTACTTC.

The chain links TRBV5-6 to TRBJ2-7; no definite D call. Germline V lookup: CDR1 SGHDT, CDR2 YYEEEE. The CDR3 covers 16 residues. V lost 4 bases and J lost 2, with 19 bases in between. The CDR3 DNA reads as TGTGCCAGCAGCCTGGTACCCTTTGACGGAGCCTACGAGCAGTACTTC. Translated: CASSLVPFDGAYEQYF.

This chain joins TRBV7-9 and TRBJ2-7, with D possibly being TRBD2 (6 bases). Deletions cut 1 base from V and 0 bases from J, with 16 bases between. From germline, CDR1 is SEHNR and CDR2 FQNEAQ (reference sequence). The CDR3 is made up of 17 amino acids. DNA for the CDR3: TGTGCCAGCAGCTTAGTCGCGGGACGGATCTTCTCCTACGAGCAGTACTTC. Protein product: CASSLVAGRIFSYEQYF.

The chain has TRBV29-1 and TRBJ2-7; D may be TRBD2 (8 bases). With 7 bases removed from V and 2 bases from J, the gap between germline ends came to 18 bases. The CDR3 has 14 residues. Germline V lookup: CDR1 SQVTM, CDR2 ANQGSEA. This chain's CDR3 is CSGTGGDRTYEQYF. The CDR3 DNA reads as TGCAGCGGTACGGGAGGGGACAGAACCTACGAGCAGTACTTC.

The chain uses TRBV5-1 and TRBJ2-7; 9 nucleotides align to TRBD1. V lost 4 bases and J lost 6; bases outside the gene matches: 8. This CDR3 is 14 amino acids long. From germline, CDR1 is SGHRS and CDR2 YFSETQ. The CDR3 DNA reads TGCGCCAGCAGCCCGGACAGGGGTTCTGGCGAGCAGTACTTC. This gives the protein CASSPDRGSGEQYF.

The chain has TRBV9 and TRBJ2-7, with 10 positions matching TRBD2. V shed 4 bases, J shed 2 bases, and the junction held 3 bases outside the gene matches. Per the germline V gene, CDR1 is SGDLS and CDR2 is YYNGEE. The CDR3 spans 14 residues. The CDR3, as DNA: TGTGCCAGCAGCCCAGCGGGAGGGCCCTACGAGCAGTACTTC. Protein: CASSPAGGPYEQYF.

J is TRBJ1-6 and V is TRBV9; 12 bases line up with TRBD1. From germline, CDR1 is SGDLS and CDR2 YYNGEE. Losses at the gene ends were 4 bases for V and 10 bases for J; bases not matched to a gene: 6. This CDR3 has 15 amino acids. The CDR3 nucleotides are TGTGCCAGCAGCACAGGGGACAGGGGGCAGTCACCCCTCCACTTT. Translating gives CASSTGDRGQSPLHF.

This chain uses TRBV2 with TRBJ2-3; 8 bases are a match to TRBD2. Germline CDR1 and CDR2: SNHLY and FYNNEI. After removal of 5 bases from V and 5 bases from J, the junction contained 9 bases not matched to a gene. The CDR3 contains 15 residues. CDR3 sequence: CASSYVAGRGDTQYF. CDR3 in DNA: TGTGCCAGCAGTTACGTAGCGGGACGGGGAGATACGCAGTATTTT.

The genes are TRBV7-6 and TRBJ2-4; 7 nucleotides line up with TRBD1. The CDR3 is 14 residues long. Germline V lookup: CDR1 SGHVS, CDR2 FNYEAQ. The ends lost 5 bases at V and 8 bases at J; junction bases unmatched: 9. The CDR3: CASSARQGWDIQYF. In nucleotides, the CDR3 is TGTGCCAGCAGCGCACGACAGGGTTGGGACATTCAGTACTTC.

The rearrangement uses TRBV20-1 and TRBJ2-3; D is unclear. CDR1 and CDR2 from the germline V gene are DFQATT and SNEGSKA (reference sequence). The CDR3 has 11 amino acids. Trimming left V 4 bases short and J 4 bases short, with 6 bases between. CDR3 region: CSATISDTQYF. The CDR3, as DNA: TGCAGTGCTACTATCTCAGATACGCAGTATTTT.

The chain has TRBV10-3 and TRBJ1-5; 7 nucleotides match TRBD1. This CDR3 comprises 14 residues. With 4 bases clipped from V and 4 bases from J, the junction kept 4 bases outside the gene matches. Germline V gives CDR1 ENHRY, CDR2 SYGVKD. Written as DNA, the CDR3 is TGTGCCATCAGTGGGGACAGCCAAAATCAGCCCCAGCATTTT. As protein: CAISGDSQNQPQHF.

The rearrangement links TRBV30 to TRBJ1-2, with 9 bases identical to TRBD1. The CDR3 consists of 13 residues. The V gene end was trimmed by 2 bases and the J gene end by 8 bases; junction bases not matched to a gene: 6. CDR1 and CDR2 (germline): GTSNPN, SVGIG (reference sequence). The CDR3 here is CAWSPQGAMGYTF. The CDR3 region has the DNA TGTGCCTGGAGTCCACAGGGGGCAATGGGCTACACCTTC.